Listed here are 14 T cell receptor beta chains from one sample, sequenced in a study of T-cell reconstitution after alpha-beta-depleted transplantation in children. Preparation of the TCRbeta library involved a method that used unique molecular identifiers. TCRdb redid the calling of the PCR reads with MiXCR, one entry per CDR3 protein. Here the sample spans 300,000 to 350,000 distinct CDR3 sequences, 15% to 20% being singletons. Sequenced material: PBMCs, mostly from graft donor cells, taken 360 days after TCRalphabeta/CD19-depleted stem cell transplant. These receptors all stem from a male patient aged 2-15 years who had a stem cell transplant for acute lymphoblastic leukemia, so the T cells may come from the graft donor.

The chain recombines TRBV3-1 with TRBJ2-7; 12 bases line up with TRBD2. Trimming removed 0 bases from V and 2 bases from J; junction bases left unmatched: 5. The CDR3 spans 17 residues. From germline, CDR1 is LGHDT and CDR2 YNNKEL (reference sequence). CDR3 in amino acids: CASSQDSLAGGTYEQYF. The DNA for the CDR3 is TGTGCCAGCAGCCAAGATTCCCTAGCGGGAGGGACCTACGAGCAGTACTTC.

This clonotype has only a few counts. The chain links TRBV4-1 to TRBJ2-5; weak D call: TRBD1 (5 bases). Germline V gene lookup returns CDR1 MGHRA and CDR2 YSYEKL. V lost 6 bases, J lost 3 bases, and 17 bases lay in between. This CDR3 has 15 amino acids. As DNA, the CDR3 is TGCGCCAGCAGTTTGAGGCAAGGCAGGGAAGAGACCCAGTACTTC. Translating it yields CASSLRQGREETQYF.

The CDR3 protein is CSATGGVILKTQYF. The DNA for the CDR3 is TGCAGTGCTACAGGGGGGGTGATCTTGAAGACCCAGTACTTC. The V call is TRBV20-1, the J call TRBJ2-5; D possibly uses TRBD1 or TRBD2 (7 bases each). There are 14 residues in the CDR3. Germline-derived CDR1 and CDR2 are DFQATT and SNEGSKA (reference sequence). V dropped 4 bases and J dropped 6 bases, with 18 bases sitting between them.

V usage is TRBV6-1 and J usage is TRBJ1-1; no definite D call. The V end lost 7 bases, the J end lost 1 base, and 7 bases lay between the germline ends. From germline, CDR1 is MNHNS and CDR2 SASEGT. The CDR3 covers 12 residues. For the CDR3, the DNA is TGTGCCAGCAAGCTACAGAACACTGAAGCTTTCTTT. As protein: CASKLQNTEAFF.

This clonotype was counted many times. The CDR3 sequence: CSARTGTGYEQYF. CDR3 DNA: TGCAGTGCTAGGACAGGGACGGGCTACGAGCAGTACTTC. V and J are TRBV20-1 and TRBJ2-7, with 7 bases identical to TRBD1. The CDR3 is made up of 13 amino acids. Germline-derived CDR1 and CDR2 are DFQATT and SNEGSKA (reference sequence). The V segment lost 3 bases and the J segment 3 bases; nucleotides outside the gene matches: 5.

This clonotype was found many times. V gene TRBV4-1 combines with J gene TRBJ2-7; 7 bases are shared with TRBD2. CDR3 size: 14 residues. Germline assignment: CDR1 MGHRA and CDR2 YSYEKL. V shed 1 base and J 5 bases; nucleotides not matched to a gene: 5. This CDR3 reads CASSQVGGSHEQYF. For the CDR3, the DNA is TGCGCCAGCAGCCAAGTTGGCGGGAGCCACGAGCAGTACTTC.

The chain carries TRBV7-6 and TRBJ2-7; a possible D gene is TRBD1 (5 bases). Per germline, CDR1 SGHVS and CDR2 FNYEAQ. CDR3 length: 14 amino acids. V was cut by 0 bases and J by 5 bases, with 11 bases left in between. This chain's CDR3 is CASSLARQGNEQYF. Here the CDR3 DNA reads TGTGCCAGCAGCTTAGCGCGGCAGGGCAACGAGCAGTACTTC.

This clonotype came up many times. V gene TRBV13 combines with J gene TRBJ2-2; 7 bases match TRBD1. The length of the CDR3 is 14 residues. Trimming took 5 bases from V and 3 from J; bases not matched to a gene: 3. Germline V lookup: CDR1 PRHDT, CDR2 FYEKMQ (reference sequence). CDR3 sequence reads: CASSTGTDTGELFF. CDR3 DNA: TGTGCCAGCAGCACCGGGACAGACACCGGGGAGCTGTTTTTT.

In this sample, this clonotype turned up many times. J is TRBJ2-5 and V is TRBV28; perhaps TRBD1 as D (6 bases). The CDR3 sequence is 18 residues long. CDR1 and CDR2 (germline): MDHEN, SYDVKM. Trimming cost V 6 bases and J 0 bases, with 23 bases left between them. The CDR3 sequence is CASSPYPLTGAYQETQYF. In DNA form, the CDR3 reads TGTGCCAGCAGCCCCTACCCCCTGACAGGAGCCTACCAAGAGACCCAGTACTTC.

This clonotype was seen a few times. The chain joins TRBV12-3 or TRBV12-4 to TRBJ1-6, with a possible D match to TRBD1 (5 bases). The V end was cut by 3 bases, the J end by 4 bases, with 16 bases between. This CDR3 contains 17 residues. Here the CDR3 reads CASSFSWDGPYNSPLHF. CDR3 bases: TGTGCCAGCAGTTTTTCCTGGGACGGGCCTTATAATTCACCCCTCCACTTT.

This clonotype was observed a few times. The rearrangement joins TRBV4-3 to TRBJ1-4; 8 bases are shared with TRBD1. The V gene end was trimmed by 0 bases and the J gene end by 8 bases; junction bases not matched to a gene: 11. The germline gives CDR1 LGHNA, CDR2 YSLEER. The CDR3 runs to 17 residues. CDR3 region: CASSQDSLGQGGEKLFF. DNA for the CDR3: TGCGCCAGCAGCCAAGATTCCCTCGGACAGGGAGGGGAAAAACTGTTTTTT.

This chain connects TRBV15 to TRBJ2-2; TRBD1 agrees at 10 bases. CDR1 is LNHNV, CDR2 YYDKDF, per germline (reference sequence). V shed 4 bases and J 8 bases; nucleotides not matched to a gene: 13. The CDR3 extends over 17 amino acids. CDR3 in DNA: TGTGCCACCAGCATCAAACCGGGACAGGGGCTCTGGGGGGAGCTGTTTTTT. Translated, it gives CATSIKPGQGLWGELFF. The full variable domain, its missing parts supplied by reference TRBV15 and TRBJ2-2, is DAMVIQNPRYQVTQFGKPVTLSCSQTLNHNVMYWYQQKSSQAPKLLFHYYDKDFNNEADTPDNFQSRRPNTSFCFLDIRSPGLGDTAMYLCATSIKPGQGLWGELFFGEGSRLTVL.

A few counts support this clonotype. The V and J genes are TRBV27 and TRBJ1-5; 7 bases agree with TRBD1. The V gene end was trimmed by 6 bases and the J gene end by 1 base; junction bases not matched to a gene: 6. CDR3 size: 15 residues. Germline values: CDR1 MNHEY, CDR2 SMNVEV (reference sequence). CDR3 in DNA: TGTGCCAGCAGACCTCGGACAGGAAGCAATCAGCCCCAGCATTTT. Its translation is CASRPRTGSNQPQHF.

The chain couples TRBV2 to TRBJ1-4; D is ambiguous. The CDR3 is 11 amino acids. CDR1 is SNHLY and CDR2 is FYNNEI in the germline V gene. Trimming stripped 5 bases from V and 8 bases from J, with 6 bases between. The CDR3 DNA sequence: TGTGCCAGCAGTATCGGGGAAAAACTGTTTTTT. This sequence encodes CASSIGEKLFF.